These 18 T cell receptor beta chains share one sample of origin, sequenced in a study of technical replicates of blood from a few donors. The method was immunoSEQ multiplex PCR; TCRdb's version includes in-frame clones alone and lacks a portion of them. The repertoire holds around 61,000 clones, more than 95% seen once, with about 0.2% in the top ten. Input material: T cells isolated from PBMCs. These receptors all come from a human donor in good health.

The V gene is TRBV28, the J gene TRBJ1-5; D gene uncertain. CDR1 is MDHEN, CDR2 SYDVKM, per germline. The CDR3 is made up of 13 amino acids. The V end lost 3 bases, the J end lost 7 bases, and 10 bases lay between the germline ends. The CDR3 loop is CASSFYGNQPQHF. The CDR3 nucleotides read TGTGCCAGCAGTTTTTACGGGAACCAGCCCCAGCATTTT.

V is TRBV6-1 and J is TRBJ1-1; 9 bases line up with TRBD1. The J segment lost 6 bases and the V segment lost 3 bases, leaving 11 bases of the junction unmatched. CDR3 length equals 16 residues. Germline loops: CDR1 MNHNS, CDR2 SASEGT. This CDR3 is CASSDGTGPGTSEAFF. In DNA, the CDR3 is TGTGCCAGCAGTGATGGGACAGGGCCTGGAACATCTGAAGCTTTCTTT.

This rearrangement joins TRBV11-1 to TRBJ2-7, with 8 bases that match TRBD2. Trimming cost V 5 bases and J 1 base; bases outside gene matches: 10. Germline V CDR1 and CDR2: SGHAT, FQDESV (reference sequence). The CDR3 has 16 amino acids. Here the CDR3 DNA reads TGTGCCAGCAGCCCGAGGGGCAAGCGGGGGTCCTACGAGCAGTACTTC. Its protein product is CASSPRGKRGSYEQYF.

The chain uses TRBV29-1 and TRBJ2-7; the D gene is possibly TRBD2 (6 bases). The V end was cut by 4 bases, the J end by 3 bases, with 22 bases between. Germline V CDR1 and CDR2: SQVTM, ANQGSEA. CDR3 length equals 16 residues. CDR3 bases: TGCAGCGTTGGGGGGGTTTACGGCAGGGTTGACTACGAGCAGTACTTC. It is translated as CSVGGVYGRVDYEQYF.

DNA for the CDR3: TGTGCCAGCACTCGACTAGGGCCCTACAATGAGCAGTTCTTC. Translation: CASTRLGPYNEQFF. The chain uses TRBV27 and TRBJ2-1; a weak D match, TRBD2 (6 bases). The CDR3 extends over 14 amino acids. The germline V and J ends were trimmed by 7 bases and 2 bases, with 12 bases remaining between them. Germline CDR1 MNHEY, CDR2 SMNVEV (reference sequence).

The chain joins TRBV20-1 to TRBJ2-5; perhaps TRBD1 as D (5 bases). The germline CDR1 and CDR2 sequences are DFQATT and SNEGSKA (reference sequence). This CDR3 comprises 11 residues. V was shortened by 2 bases and J by 4 bases, with 5 bases between the two germline ends. This CDR3 reads CSARQGETQYF. DNA for the CDR3: TGCAGTGCTAGACAGGGAGAGACCCAGTACTTC.

The chain combines TRBV7-2 with TRBJ1-1; 8 bases are shared with TRBD1. The CDR3 is 13 residues long. Germline V CDR1 and CDR2: SGHTA, FQGNSA. V was pared by 5 bases and J by 7 bases, with 6 bases of the junction left unmatched. In DNA form, the CDR3 reads TGTGCCAGCAGCCCCGGGACAGGCCTTGAAGCTTTCTTT. Its protein product is CASSPGTGLEAFF.

The chain has TRBV30 and TRBJ2-7; 15 bases are a match to TRBD2. The CDR3 length is 18 residues. Germline assignment: CDR1 GTSNPN and CDR2 SVGIG (reference sequence). With 0 bases clipped from V and 4 bases from J, the junction kept 10 bases outside the gene matches. The CDR3 loop reads CAWSVVGLAGGPTYEQYF. The CDR3 DNA reads TGTGCCTGGAGTGTAGTGGGACTAGCGGGGGGTCCTACATACGAGCAGTACTTC.

The chain uses TRBV20-1 and TRBJ1-5; D perhaps matches TRBD1 (6 bases). Trimming left V 3 bases short and J 8 bases short, with 8 bases between. The germline gives CDR1 DFQATT, CDR2 SNEGSKA (reference sequence). The length of the CDR3 is 11 residues. CDR3 nucleotide sequence: TGCAGTGCTAGGTCAGGGGAGCCCCAGCATTTT. Its protein is CSARSGEPQHF.

The J gene is TRBJ2-2, the V gene TRBV19; no definite D call. Germline CDR1 LNHDA, CDR2 SQIVND (reference sequence). The CDR3 consists of 13 residues. Trimming stripped 3 bases from V and 3 bases from J, with 5 bases between. The CDR3 reads CASSISDTGELFF. CDR3 sequence (DNA): TGTGCCAGTAGTATTAGTGACACCGGGGAGCTGTTTTTT.

This CDR3 reads CASFFGTEGYTF. The CDR3 DNA reads as TGTGCCAGCTTCTTCGGGACAGAGGGCTACACCTTC. The chain links TRBV6-5 to TRBJ1-2; 7 bases match TRBD1. Per the germline V gene, CDR1 is MNHEY and CDR2 is SVGAGI. The J segment lost 8 bases and the V segment lost 8 bases, leaving 8 bases of the junction unmatched. The CDR3 runs to 12 residues.

The J gene is TRBJ2-3, the V gene TRBV7-9; possibly TRBD2 for D (5 bases). The CDR3 is 13 residues long. Per the germline V gene, CDR1 is SEHNR and CDR2 is FQNEAQ (reference sequence). V gave up 3 bases and J gave up 4 bases, with 8 bases separating them. The CDR3 sequence: CASSFGVSDTQYF. The DNA of the CDR3 is TGTGCCAGCAGCTTCGGGGTTTCAGATACGCAGTATTTT.

This chain links TRBV5-1 with TRBJ1-1; D uncertain. The length of the CDR3 is 15 residues. Germline assignment: CDR1 SGHRS and CDR2 YFSETQ. The germline V and J ends were trimmed by 3 bases and 4 bases, with 16 bases remaining between them. The chain's CDR3 is CASSSRGREGTEAFF. CDR3 bases: TGCGCCAGCAGCTCTCGTGGGCGGGAAGGCACTGAAGCTTTCTTT.

The chain carries TRBV7-2 and TRBJ2-7, with 7 bases lining up with TRBD1. Trimming took 1 base from V and 6 from J; bases not matched to a gene: 12. The CDR3 has 16 residues. CDR1 and CDR2 (germline): SGHTA, FQGNSA. The CDR3 reads CASSLVAGVRGSEQYF. In DNA, the CDR3 is TGTGCCAGCAGCTTAGTAGCTGGAGTCAGGGGGTCCGAGCAGTACTTC. Full variable domain (rest looked up from reference TRBV7-2 and TRBJ2-7): GAGVSQSPSNKVTEKGKDVELRCDPISGHTALYWYRQSLGQGLEFLIYFQGNSAPDKSGLPSDRFSAERTGGSVSTLTIQRTQQEDSAVYLCASSLVAGVRGSEQYFGPGTRLTVT.

The rearrangement links TRBV7-9 to TRBJ2-1; the match to TRBD2 covers 16 bases. The CDR3 is made up of 15 amino acids. Germline loops: CDR1 SEHNR, CDR2 FQNEAQ (reference sequence). The V and J ends lost 4 bases and 9 bases, in that order; junction bases with no gene match: 3. CDR3 protein: CASSSGLAGGGEQFF. DNA for the CDR3: TGTGCCAGCAGCTCGGGACTAGCGGGGGGGGGTGAGCAGTTCTTC.

The rearrangement joins TRBV6-6 to TRBJ1-2; no clear D gene. Germline-derived CDR1 and CDR2 are MNHNY and SVGAGI (reference sequence). With 2 bases removed from V and 6 bases from J, the gap between germline ends came to 10 bases. The CDR3 covers 13 residues. CDR3 bases: TGTGCCAGCAGTTACACAGATAAGCATGGCTACACCTTC. Protein sequence: CASSYTDKHGYTF.

Concerning this clone itself: An end of the junction differs from the germline gene, which may be a read error. J is TRBJ2-7 and V is TRBV2; tentatively, D is TRBD2 (5 bases). This CDR3 has 8 residues. Per the germline V gene, CDR1 is SNHLY and CDR2 is FYNNEI. The CDR3 bases are TGTGCCAGCAGTGCCGGAGGCTTC. This gives the protein CASSAGGF.

V gene TRBV2 combines with J gene TRBJ2-1, with 9 bases matching TRBD1. J gave up 8 bases and V 6 bases, and 11 bases lay outside the gene matches. CDR3 length: 15 residues. The germline gives CDR1 SNHLY, CDR2 FYNNEI. CDR3 sequence (DNA): TGTGCCAGCAGAGAACCGGGACAGGGTTACTATGAGCAGTTCTTC. Amino acids: CASREPGQGYYEQFF.